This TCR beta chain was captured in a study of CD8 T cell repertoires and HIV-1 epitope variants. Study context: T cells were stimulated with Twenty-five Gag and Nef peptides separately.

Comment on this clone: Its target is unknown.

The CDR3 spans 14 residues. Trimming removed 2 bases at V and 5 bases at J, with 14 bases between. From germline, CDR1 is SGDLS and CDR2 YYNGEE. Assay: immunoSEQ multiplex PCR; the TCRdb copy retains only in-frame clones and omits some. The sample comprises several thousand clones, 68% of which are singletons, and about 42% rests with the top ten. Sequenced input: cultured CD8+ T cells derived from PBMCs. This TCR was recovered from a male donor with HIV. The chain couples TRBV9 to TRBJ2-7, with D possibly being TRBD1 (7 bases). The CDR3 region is CASSVSGGMDEQYF. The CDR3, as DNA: TGTGCCAGCAGCGTGTCAGGGGGGATGGACGAGCAGTACTTC.